Following are 31 T cell receptor beta chains from one sample sequenced in a study of T cell clonality in common variable immunodeficiency (dated by TCRdb to between 2014 and 2017). General conclusions and limits of the study: CVID TCRbeta sequences were reported to have fewer deletions and N-nucleotide insertions and to lack highly modified clones with 13 or more V deletions.

Their specific antigens are unknown. Libraries were constructed by the immunoSEQ multiplex PCR assay. The source is immuneACCESS, and TCRdb retained only in-frame sequences with V and J called. Part of the clones is not carried over; for the studies checked, unresolved V genes explain less than half of this, and the remainder is unexplained. This sample has about 19,000 clones in the table, none counted a single time. The top ten clonotypes cover over 2% of the sample. Sequencing was performed on peripheral blood mononuclear cells. Source of these receptors: a human donor with common variable immunodeficiency.

This clone was seen repeatedly, ten times or more. The DNA ends 3 residues before the CDR3 does, and the rest of the CDR3 is filled in from the germline J gene. The chain uses TRBV20-1 and TRBJ2-5; a possible D gene is TRBD2 (7 bases). V lost 5 bases and J 6 bases, leaving 13 bases between the germline ends. The CDR3 extends over 12 amino acids. Germline values: CDR1 DFQATT, CDR2 SNEGSKA (reference sequence). The CDR3 sequence: CSAGVGGQTQYF. CDR3 bases read: TGCAGTGCTGGCGTCGGGGGGCAGACC.

This clone showed up many times. The CDR3 goes on 3 residues after the read ends, and that part is filled in from the germline J gene. This chain joins TRBV20-1 and TRBJ2-1; TRBD1 matches 9 bases. The length of the CDR3 is 14 residues. V lost 1 base and J lost 2; bases outside the gene matches: 0. Germline V gene data show CDR1 as DFQATT and CDR2 as SNEGSKA (reference sequence). CDR3 region: CSARGTGAYNEQFF. The CDR3 bases that were read are TGCAGTGCTAGAGGGACAGGGGCCTACAATGAG.

This clone was seen at least ten times. The read falls 3 residues short of the CDR3 end, and the missing part is taken from the germline J gene. The genes are TRBV29-1 and TRBJ2-7; 13 bases match TRBD2. Germline CDR1 is SQVTM and CDR2 is ANQGSEA. V shed 4 bases, J shed 5 bases, and the junction held 2 bases outside the gene matches. This CDR3 has 13 residues. CDR3 DNA, as far as it was read: TGCAGCGTTGGGACTAGCGGGAGAAACGAG. This gives the protein CSVGTSGRNE. The entire CDR3 reads CSVGTSGRNEQYF.

This clone was recorded many times. Coverage ceases 3 residues before the CDR3 finishes, and the germline J gene fills in the end. V gene TRBV11-1 combines with J gene TRBJ2-1, with a possible D match to TRBD2 (6 bases). Germline V CDR1 and CDR2: SGHAT, FQDESV (reference sequence). V was trimmed by 0 bases and J by 6 bases, leaving 6 bases between them. This CDR3 has 13 residues. CDR3 in amino acids: CASSLARGNEQFF. The covered CDR3 bases are TGTGCCAGCAGCTTAGCGCGGGGCAATGAG.

The table lists this clone with many counts. The CDR3 extends 3 residues past the end of the read, so its final part is completed from the germline J gene. The V gene is TRBV10-3, the J gene TRBJ2-3; D is uncertain. The CDR3 spans 11 residues. With 10 bases removed from V and 2 bases from J, the gap between germline ends came to 7 bases. CDR1 and CDR2 (germline): ENHRY, SYGVKD. The CDR3 loop reads CATGSTDTQYF. The CDR3 DNA, read in part, is TGTGCCACAGGTTCCACAGATACG.

As for this clone: The CDR3 end falls 3 residues outside the read, so it is completed with the germline J gene. The chain has TRBV20-1 and TRBJ2-1; TRBD2 matches at 15 bases. Looked up from germline, CDR1 is DFQATT and CDR2 is SNEGSKA (reference sequence). CDR3 length equals 14 residues. Unmatched junction bases numbered 3, after V lost 5 bases and J lost 7 bases. The CDR3 DNA, read in part, is TGCAGTGCTTGGACTAGCGGGAGGGTGAATGAG. Translating it yields CSAWTSGRVNE. The whole CDR3 sequence reads CSAWTSGRVNEQFF.

This clone has a count of ten or more. The read comes to an end 3 residues before the CDR3 does, leaving the germline J gene to fill in the end. V is TRBV20-1 and J is TRBJ2-7; TRBD1 might be the D (5 bases). The germline V gene encodes CDR1 DFQATT and CDR2 SNEGSKA (reference sequence). V lost 1 base and J 1 base, leaving 8 bases between the germline ends. The CDR3 has 13 residues. The CDR3 here is CSARVRASYEQYF. The sequenced CDR3 bases are TGCAGTGCTAGAGTCAGGGCGTCCTACGAG.

This clone is termed large. Read sequence stops 3 residues before the CDR3 end, and the germline J gene provides the missing end. The chain joins TRBV6-2 or TRBV6-3 to TRBJ2-1; D possibly corresponds to TRBD1 (5 bases). The CDR3 has 13 residues. CDR1 and CDR2 from the germline V gene are MNHEY and SVGEGT. V was trimmed by 5 bases and J by 5 bases, leaving 10 bases between them. CDR3: CASSTAGHNEQFF. The sequenced CDR3 bases are TGTGCCAGCAGTACGGCAGGGCACAATGAG.

This clone was seen ten or more times. The read finishes 3 residues shy of the CDR3 end, and the germline J gene is used to complete it. The chain has TRBV7-6 and TRBJ2-7; 10 bases are shared with TRBD2. V trimming: 8 bases; J trimming: 5 bases; junction bases outside the gene matches: 9. Germline loops: CDR1 SGHVS, CDR2 FNYEAQ. The length of the CDR3 is 14 residues. CDR3 residues: CASGLAGVIHEQYF. Incomplete CDR3 DNA: TGTGCCAGCGGGCTAGCGGGAGTCATCCACGAG.

This clone was seen repeatedly, ten times or more. The read finishes 3 residues shy of the CDR3 end, and the germline J gene is used to complete it. This chain uses TRBV24-1 with TRBJ2-5; TRBD2 matches at 11 bases. This CDR3 has 20 residues. Germline assignment: CDR1 KGHDR and CDR2 SFDVKD. The ends lost 6 bases at V and 3 bases at J; junction bases unmatched: 20. The DNA read from the CDR3 is TGTGCCACCAGTACCCCGGGGTGGCTAGCGGGAGGTTTTTACGAAGAGACC. Translated: CATSTPGWLAGGFYEET. The full CDR3 protein reads CATSTPGWLAGGFYEETQYF.

In regard to this clone: The CDR3 end is not reached by the read, which stops 3 residues before it; the germline J gene fills it in. The sample contains more than one DNA sequence encoding this CDR3. The chain employs TRBV11-3 and TRBJ2-2, with TRBD1 matching over 9 bases. Germline V gives CDR1 SGHNT, CDR2 YENEEA. V lost 5 bases, J lost 6 bases, and 7 bases stayed unmatched. The CDR3 contains 15 residues. CDR3 DNA, as far as it was read: TGTGCCAGCAGCCTTGGACAGGGGCAGGCCGGGGAG. The encoded protein is CASSLGQGQAGE. The whole CDR3 sequence reads CASSLGQGQAGELFF.

The table lists this clone with many counts. The DNA ends 3 residues before the CDR3 does, and the rest of the CDR3 is filled in from the germline J gene. The rearrangement joins TRBV7-9 to TRBJ1-4; TRBD1 aligns across 7 bases. Germline assignment: CDR1 SEHNR and CDR2 FQNEAQ (reference sequence). This CDR3 has 15 residues. J gave up 5 bases and V 5 bases, and 8 bases lay outside the gene matches. CDR3 DNA (partial): TGTGCCAGCAGCCTGCCCGGGACAGCAAATGAAAAA. Encoded protein: CASSLPGTANEK. The full CDR3 sequence reads CASSLPGTANEKLFF.

This clone was detected ten times or more. The CDR3 extends 3 residues past the end of the read, so its final part is completed from the germline J gene. The chain couples TRBV30 to TRBJ2-2, with 9 bases matching TRBD2. With V trimmed by 2 bases and J by 7 bases, 11 bases remained unmatched. The CDR3 has 16 amino acids. The germline V gene has CDR1 GTSNPN and CDR2 SVGIG (reference sequence). Partial CDR3 DNA: TGTGCCTGGAGTAGGGTGGCGGGAGGGCCCCGCGGGGAG. Protein product: CAWSRVAGGPRGE. The CDR3 in its entirety is CAWSRVAGGPRGELFF.

This clone is labeled medium-sized. The missing CDR3 end, 3 residues past where the read stops, is filled in from the germline J gene. The V call is TRBV29-1, the J call TRBJ2-4, with 9 bases aligning to TRBD1. Germline V lookup: CDR1 SQVTM, CDR2 ANQGSEA. V lost 4 bases, J lost 8 bases, and 3 bases stayed unmatched. This CDR3 comprises 12 residues. The CDR3 bases that were read are TGCAGCGTTGTTCGACAGGGGGACATT. This codes for CSVVRQGDI. The CDR3, in full, reads CSVVRQGDIQYF.

In its sample, this clone was seen many times. The read falls 3 residues short of the CDR3 end, and the missing part is taken from the germline J gene. The chain couples TRBV2 to TRBJ1-6, with a possible D match to TRBD1 (6 bases). The germline V gene has CDR1 SNHLY and CDR2 FYNNEI. The CDR3 runs 16 residues. Trimming removed 4 bases at V and 7 bases at J, with 17 bases between. The covered CDR3 bases are TGTGCCAGCAGTGCCCCCCGCGGGGGCGTGAATTCACCC. It encodes CASSAPRGGVNSP. The complete CDR3 reads CASSAPRGGVNSPLHF.

This clone was seen only a few times. The CDR3 extends 3 residues past the end of the read, so its final part is completed from the germline J gene. The rearrangement joins TRBV18 to TRBJ2-7; TRBD2 agrees at 10 bases. The germline CDR1 and CDR2 sequences are KGHSH and LQKENI. CDR3 size: 15 residues. V was pared by 2 bases and J by 0 bases, with 1 base of the junction left unmatched. The sequenced CDR3 bases are TGTGCCAGCTCACCAACTAGCGGGATCTCCTACGAG. Its translation: CASSPTSGISYE. The complete CDR3 protein is CASSPTSGISYEQYF.

This clone has a count of ten or more. The read is 3 residues too short to cover the CDR3 end, so that end is filled in from the germline J gene. The J gene is TRBJ2-2, the V gene TRBV23-1, with D perhaps matching TRBD1 (6 bases). TRBV23-1 is sorted into the ORF group, with uncertain function. V shed 6 bases and J shed 7 bases, with 18 bases lying between them. The CDR3 extends over 15 amino acids. The part of the CDR3 DNA that was read is TGCGCCAGCAGCTACAGACAGGTTGATAACGGGGAG. Translated: CASSYRQVDNGE. The full CDR3 is CASSYRQVDNGELFF.

At least ten counts were recorded for this clone. The read ends 3 residues shy of where the CDR3 ends; the end is completed using the germline J gene. This chain connects TRBV6-1 to TRBJ1-2; 9 bases line up with TRBD1. The CDR3 totals 15 residues. V lost 1 base to trimming and J lost 4 bases; unmatched junction nucleotides: 4. Germline V lookup: CDR1 MNHNS, CDR2 SASEGT. CDR3 protein: CASSEGQGVGYGYTF. The sequenced CDR3 bases are TGTGCCAGCAGTGAAGGACAGGGGGTAGGCTATGGC.

This clone was seen a handful of times. The CDR3 bases that were read are TGTGCCAGCAGTGAGGGAGCGGGCGGCACG. Translated, it gives CASSEGAGGT. The full CDR3 protein is CASSEGAGGTQYF. J is TRBJ2-3 and V is TRBV2; possible D gene TRBD2, 6 bases. Read coverage stops 3 residues before the CDR3 terminus; the germline J gene supplies the remainder. The CDR3 is made up of 13 amino acids. The germline V gene encodes CDR1 SNHLY and CDR2 FYNNEI.

Of note for this clone: The CDR3 end is not reached by the read, which stops 3 residues before it; the germline J gene fills it in. This rearrangement joins TRBV5-1 to TRBJ2-6; D is perhaps TRBD2 (5 bases). The CDR3 length is 16 residues. Trimming shortened V by 0 bases and J by 4 bases, and 11 bases separated the two germline ends. Germline-derived CDR1 and CDR2 are SGHRS and YFSETQ. Partial CDR3 DNA: TGCGCCAGCAGCTTGGCGACGGGGTACGGGGCCAACGTC. Amino acids: CASSLATGYGANV. The full CDR3 protein reads CASSLATGYGANVLTF.

This clone was detected only a few times. The read gets to within 3 residues of the CDR3 end, and the germline J gene fills in the rest. The chain combines TRBV7-9 with TRBJ1-2; 9 bases match TRBD1. The CDR3 length is 14 residues. Germline V gives CDR1 SEHNR, CDR2 FQNEAQ (reference sequence). J lost 4 bases, V lost 5 bases, and 5 bases had no gene match. Partial CDR3 DNA: TGTGCCAGCAGCGAGGGACAGGGCCTCTATGGC. Translated: CASSEGQGLYG. The entire CDR3 is CASSEGQGLYGYTF. The full variable domain, rest sourced from reference TRBV7-9 and TRBJ1-2, is DTGVSQNPRHKITKRGQNVTFRCDPISEHNRLYWYRQTLGQGPEFLTYFQNEAQLEKSRLLSDRFSAERPKGSFSTLEIQRTEQGDSAMYLCASSEGQGLYGYTFGSGTRLTVV.

To note about this clone: From the germline J gene comes the end of the CDR3, since the read stops 3 residues before it. The rearrangement links TRBV20-1 to TRBJ2-1; 10 bases map to TRBD2. Trimming at V came to 0 bases and at J to 9 bases, leaving 8 bases not matched to a gene. The CDR3 runs to 15 residues. Germline values: CDR1 DFQATT, CDR2 SNEGSKA (reference sequence). The CDR3 bases that were read are TGCAGTGCTAGAGAAACGAGCGGGAGGGCCGTTGAG. As protein: CSARETSGRAVE. The CDR3 in its entirety is CSARETSGRAVEQFF.

This clone was observed a few times. The read stops 3 residues short of the end of the CDR3; the missing end is completed from the germline J gene. The chain is built from TRBV20-1 and TRBJ2-7; 9 bases are shared with TRBD2. The CDR3 is made up of 16 amino acids. The V segment lost 5 bases and the J segment 5 bases; nucleotides outside the gene matches: 16. Germline CDR1 DFQATT, CDR2 SNEGSKA (reference sequence). The CDR3 loop reads CSAYPEDSGRSHEQYF. The CDR3 bases that were read are TGCAGTGCTTATCCCGAGGATAGCGGGAGAAGTCACGAG.

This clone was seen many times. From the germline J gene comes the end of the CDR3, since the read stops 3 residues before it. The chain couples TRBV30 to TRBJ2-2; possibly TRBD2 for D (6 bases). In germline, CDR1 is GTSNPN, CDR2 SVGIG (reference sequence). The CDR3 extends over 14 amino acids. The V and J ends lost 3 bases and 3 bases respectively, with 11 bases between them. The CDR3 is CAWRAKRDTGELFF. Partial CDR3 DNA: TGTGCCTGGAGGGCAAAGCGGGACACCGGGGAG.

The sample holds many counts of this clone. Sequencing ends 3 residues short of the CDR3 end; the germline J gene provides the rest. This chain uses TRBV2 with TRBJ2-7, with 7 bases matching TRBD1. The J segment lost 6 bases and the V segment lost 4 bases, leaving 9 bases of the junction unmatched. This CDR3 region has 14 residues. CDR1 and CDR2 (germline): SNHLY, FYNNEI. CDR3 in amino acids: CASSAGQALAEQYF. CDR3 DNA, as far as it was read: TGTGCCAGCAGTGCTGGACAGGCTCTGGCCGAG.

This clone has a count of ten or more. The CDR3 extends 3 residues past the end of the read, so its final part is completed from the germline J gene. This chain connects TRBV28 to TRBJ2-2; D gene uncertain. V was trimmed by 8 bases and J by 0 bases, leaving 13 bases between them. The length of the CDR3 is 15 residues. Per germline, CDR1 MDHEN and CDR2 SYDVKM. The sequenced part of the CDR3 DNA is TGTGCCAGCGCCCCCGACCTAGCGAACACCGGGGAG. It codes for CASAPDLANTGE. The full CDR3 protein is CASAPDLANTGELFF.

This clone was seen many times. The CDR3 bases that were read are TGTGCCATCAGTGCTGAGACTGGCACCTACCAAGAGACC. As protein: CAISAETGTYQET. The full-length CDR3 reads as CAISAETGTYQETQYF. The genes are TRBV10-3 and TRBJ2-5; no firm D call. The CDR3 goes on 3 residues after the read ends, and that part is filled in from the germline J gene. V was trimmed by 4 bases and J by 0 bases, leaving 15 bases between them. The germline V gene encodes CDR1 ENHRY and CDR2 SYGVKD. This CDR3 spans 16 amino acids.

This clone was observed at least ten times. The missing CDR3 end, 3 residues past where the read stops, is filled in from the germline J gene. This chain links TRBV5-1 with TRBJ2-2; D possibly corresponds to TRBD1 (5 bases). Per germline, CDR1 SGHRS and CDR2 YFSETQ. The CDR3 is made up of 16 amino acids. V was trimmed by 3 bases and J by 2 bases, leaving 14 bases between them. The chain's CDR3 is CASSSGHRSNTGELFF. Incomplete CDR3 DNA: TGCGCCAGCAGCTCCGGACACAGATCAAACACCGGGGAG. The variable domain in full, completed from reference TRBV5-1 and TRBJ2-2, reads KAGVTQTPRYLIKTRGQQVTLSCSPISGHRSVSWYQQTPGQGLQFLFEYFSETQRNKGNFPGRFSGRQFSNSRSEMNVSTLELGDSALYLCASSSGHRSNTGELFFGEGSRLTVL.

This clone was counted a few times. The read ends 3 residues shy of where the CDR3 ends; the end is completed using the germline J gene. This chain joins TRBV5-1 and TRBJ2-7; 10 bases agree with TRBD1. The V segment lost 4 bases and the J segment 2 bases; nucleotides outside the gene matches: 9. The CDR3 has 16 residues. CDR1 and CDR2 (germline): SGHRS, YFSETQ. The CDR3 is CASSTRTGGNTYEQYF. CDR3 DNA (partial): TGCGCCAGCAGCACCCGGACAGGGGGGAATACCTACGAG. The full variable domain, completed using reference TRBV5-1 and TRBJ2-7, is KAGVTQTPRYLIKTRGQQVTLSCSPISGHRSVSWYQQTPGQGLQFLFEYFSETQRNKGNFPGRFSGRQFSNSRSEMNVSTLELGDSALYLCASSTRTGGNTYEQYFGPGTRLTVT.

This clone has at least ten counts. The read stops 3 residues short of the end of the CDR3; the missing end is completed from the germline J gene. The J gene is TRBJ1-1, the V gene TRBV29-1, with TRBD1 matching over 8 bases. Trimming took 7 bases from V and 1 from J; bases not matched to a gene: 5. The CDR3 is 13 residues long. The germline CDR1 and CDR2 sequences are SQVTM and ANQGSEA. This CDR3 reads CSGKGQGNTEAFF. Partial CDR3 DNA: TGCAGCGGAAAAGGACAGGGGAACACTGAA.

By sample fraction, this clone is medium-sized. The read gets to within 3 residues of the CDR3 end, and the germline J gene fills in the rest. The chain employs TRBV18 and TRBJ1-1; TRBD1 matches 9 bases. This CDR3 spans 16 amino acids. J gave up 6 bases and V 2 bases, and 10 bases lay outside the gene matches. The V gene's germline CDR1 is KGHSH and CDR2 LQKENI. CDR3 DNA (partial): TGTGCCAGCTCACCAGCGACAGGGGGGGCGAGGGCTGAA. This translates into CASSPATGGARAE. The whole CDR3 is CASSPATGGARAEAFF.